The 30 T cell receptor beta chains below were found in one sample sequenced in a study. This table comes from immunoSEQ multiplex PCR, and its TCRdb copy is limited to in-frame clones, with some not included. Among tens of thousands of clones listed, roughly 93% were seen once. Sequenced material: PBMCs. These receptors all stem from a man in his forties with rheumatoid arthritis.

This chain uses TRBV10-3 with TRBJ2-3; 16 bases agree with TRBD2. The CDR3 has 20 residues. V trimming: 3 bases; J trimming: 0 bases; junction bases outside the gene matches: 9. Looked up from germline, CDR1 is ENHRY and CDR2 is SYGVKD. In DNA form, the CDR3 reads TGTGCCATCAGTGACCCGCCGGGACTAGCGGGAGGGCCGAGCACAGATACGCAGTATTTT. It is translated as CAISDPPGLAGGPSTDTQYF.

This chain joins TRBV27 and TRBJ1-6, with 7 bases identical to TRBD1. The CDR3 extends over 14 amino acids. From germline, CDR1 is MNHEY and CDR2 SMNVEV (reference sequence). The trim removed 8 bases at V and 3 bases at J, leaving 4 bases unmatched. The CDR3 loop is CASGRQGYNSPLHF. Written as DNA, the CDR3 is TGTGCCAGCGGAAGACAGGGCTATAATTCACCCCTCCACTTT.

This clone has more than one count but fewer than ten. The chain links TRBV5-1 to TRBJ2-3; D gene ambiguous. The ends were cut back, 0 bases at V and 2 bases at J, with 10 bases in the middle. The germline V gene encodes CDR1 SGHRS and CDR2 YFSETQ. This CDR3 region has 15 residues. The DNA of the CDR3 is TGCGCCAGCAGCTTGGATGGGATTGCCACAGATACGCAGTATTTT. This translates into CASSLDGIATDTQYF.

The chain combines TRBV4-1 with TRBJ2-7, with TRBD2 matching 7 bases. Germline trimming cut 0 bases from V and 0 bases from J; bases unmatched to any gene: 5. Germline V CDR1 and CDR2: MGHRA, YSYEKL. CDR3 size: 16 residues. This CDR3 reads CASSQEPGGNSYEQYF. CDR3 nucleotides: TGCGCCAGCAGCCAAGAACCGGGGGGTAACTCCTACGAGCAGTACTTC.

V is TRBV12-3 or TRBV12-4 and J is TRBJ2-7; 13 bases align to TRBD2. CDR3 length equals 12 residues. V lost 4 bases and J lost 12; bases outside the gene matches: 3. The CDR3 protein is CASSSRTSGRYF. The CDR3 nucleotides read TGTGCCAGCAGTTCCCGGACTAGCGGGAGGTACTTC.

The V call is TRBV5-6, the J call TRBJ1-4; 7 nucleotides line up with TRBD1. With V trimmed by 2 bases and J by 7 bases, 11 bases remained unmatched. The CDR3 totals 16 residues. Germline CDR1 reads SGHDT; CDR2 reads YYEEEE. The CDR3 reads CASSLQGSLPSEKLFF. The CDR3, as DNA: TGTGCCAGCAGCTTACAGGGGTCTCTCCCCTCTGAAAAACTGTTTTTT.

The gene calls are TRBV9 and TRBJ1-1; tentatively, D is TRBD1 (6 bases). V was clipped by 3 bases and J by 0 bases, with 12 bases between them. This CDR3 is 15 amino acids long. Germline CDR1 and CDR2: SGDLS and YYNGEE. CDR3 DNA: TGTGCCAGCAGCGCCTCGACAGGTATGAACACTGAAGCTTTCTTT. Protein product: CASSASTGMNTEAFF.

J is TRBJ2-1 and V is TRBV5-1; a weak D match, TRBD1 (5 bases). V was clipped by 1 base and J by 9 bases, with 17 bases between them. CDR3 length equals 15 residues. Germline V gene lookup returns CDR1 SGHRS and CDR2 YFSETQ. The CDR3 loop reads CASSLMSGKLSEQFF. Here the CDR3 DNA reads TGCGCCAGCAGCTTGATGTCAGGGAAATTGAGTGAGCAGTTCTTC.

The genes are TRBV14 and TRBJ2-7; D not resolved. CDR3 length: 14 residues. In germline, CDR1 is SGHDN, CDR2 FVKESK. Trimming removed 4 bases from V and 6 bases from J, with 16 bases in between. DNA for the CDR3: TGTGCCAGCAGCCCTCGGATAATGATACTCGAGCAGTACTTC. Translating gives CASSPRIMILEQYF.

The rearrangement joins TRBV15 to TRBJ1-1; D is perhaps TRBD1 (5 bases). Germline-derived CDR1 and CDR2 are LNHNV and YYDKDF (reference sequence). Trimming left V 3 bases short and J 3 bases short, with 5 bases between. CDR3 length equals 12 residues. The CDR3 DNA is TGTGCCACCAGCAGGGGGGACACTGAAGCTTTCTTT. Its protein is CATSRGDTEAFF.

The rearrangement uses TRBV7-9 and TRBJ2-1; 7 nucleotides match TRBD1. This CDR3 comprises 16 residues. Trimming at V came to 1 base and at J to 2 bases, leaving 5 bases not matched to a gene. From germline, CDR1 is SEHNR and CDR2 FQNEAQ (reference sequence). The CDR3 loop is CASSLEGAWTYNEQFF. CDR3 DNA sequence: TGTGCCAGCAGCTTAGAGGGGGCTTGGACCTACAATGAGCAGTTCTTC.

The gene calls are TRBV6-5 and TRBJ1-2; D not certain. Germline CDR1 reads MNHEY; CDR2 reads SVGAGI. The CDR3 has 12 amino acids. Trimming pared 8 bases from V and 5 bases from J, leaving 12 bases between. The CDR3 loop is CASLGRGYGYTF. For the CDR3, the DNA is TGTGCCAGCTTGGGCAGAGGATATGGCTACACCTTC.

The chain is built from TRBV2 and TRBJ2-1, with a weak D call TRBD2 (6 bases). The CDR3 has 11 amino acids. Trimming took off 10 bases at V and 8 bases at J, with 12 bases between the two ends. CDR1 and CDR2 (germline): SNHLY, FYNNEI. The CDR3 is CATPRGDEQFF. DNA for the CDR3: TGTGCCACCCCGCGGGGCGATGAGCAGTTCTTC.

The V gene is TRBV18, the J gene TRBJ1-5, with 7 nucleotides matching TRBD1. With V trimmed by 2 bases and J by 1 base, 8 bases remained unmatched. Per the germline V gene, CDR1 is KGHSH and CDR2 is LQKENI. The CDR3 extends over 17 amino acids. The CDR3 protein is CASSPFDREGSNQPQHF. Written as DNA, the CDR3 is TGTGCCAGCTCACCATTCGACAGGGAAGGAAGCAATCAGCCCCAGCATTTT.

This clone was observed a single time. The chain employs TRBV6-5 and TRBJ2-7; tentatively, D is TRBD1 (5 bases). Trimming cost V 7 bases and J 3 bases, with 13 bases left between them. The CDR3 covers 13 residues. Looked up from germline, CDR1 is MNHEY and CDR2 is SVGAGI. In nucleotides, the CDR3 is TGTGCCAGCAAAATAGGGGCGGACTACGAGCAGTACTTC. This sequence encodes CASKIGADYEQYF.

This rearrangement joins TRBV6-4 to TRBJ1-2; 9 positions match TRBD1. The J segment lost 4 bases and the V segment lost 0 bases, leaving 3 bases of the junction unmatched. Germline CDR1 reads MRHNA; CDR2 reads SNTAGT. The CDR3 spans 15 residues. The CDR3 DNA follows: TGTGCCAGCAGTGACTCTGGACAGGGGACCTATGGCTACACCTTC. Translation: CASSDSGQGTYGYTF.

This rearrangement joins TRBV27 to TRBJ1-1; D might be TRBD1 (6 bases). The germline V and J ends were trimmed by 2 bases and 3 bases, with 7 bases remaining between them. This CDR3 contains 13 residues. From germline, CDR1 is MNHEY and CDR2 SMNVEV (reference sequence). This chain's CDR3 is CASSLGGHTEAFF. The CDR3 nucleotides are TGTGCCAGCAGTTTAGGGGGCCACACTGAAGCTTTCTTT.

The chain links TRBV15 to TRBJ1-1; tentative D call: TRBD1 (5 bases). V lost 1 base, J lost 1 base, and 10 bases lay in between. This CDR3 is 15 amino acids long. Per the germline V gene, CDR1 is LNHNV and CDR2 is YYDKDF (reference sequence). CDR3 sequence reads: CATSRGDSPNTEAFF. The CDR3 DNA reads TGTGCCACCAGCAGAGGGGACTCCCCGAACACTGAAGCTTTCTTT.

The chain links TRBV6-6 to TRBJ1-1; 8 bases line up with TRBD1. V was pared by 2 bases and J by 4 bases, with 6 bases of the junction left unmatched. This CDR3 comprises 15 residues. From germline, CDR1 is MNHNY and CDR2 SVGAGI (reference sequence). The CDR3 is CASSYRDRGGTEAFF. Here the CDR3 DNA reads TGTGCCAGCAGTTACCGCGACAGGGGAGGCACTGAAGCTTTCTTT.

J is TRBJ1-2 and V is TRBV25-1, with D perhaps TRBD1 (5 bases). Germline V CDR1 and CDR2: MGHDK, SYGVNS. Deletions cut 4 bases from V and 5 bases from J, with 17 bases between. The CDR3 covers 15 residues. CDR3 bases: TGTGCCAGCAGTGGCCCACGGGACGAATTTTATGGCTACACCTTC. Translating it yields CASSGPRDEFYGYTF.

The rearrangement joins TRBV9 to TRBJ2-3; D is possibly TRBD1 or TRBD2 (6 bases each). CDR3 size: 13 residues. CDR1 and CDR2 from the germline V gene are SGDLS and YYNGEE. Trimming pared 5 bases from V and 8 bases from J, leaving 15 bases between. This CDR3 is CASSPNWGATQYF. The CDR3 bases are TGTGCCAGCAGTCCTAATTGGGGGGCTACGCAGTATTTT.

The rearrangement links TRBV5-6 to TRBJ2-1; perhaps TRBD2 as D (5 bases). The germline V gene has CDR1 SGHDT and CDR2 YYEEEE. Trimming cost V 1 base and J 10 bases, with 9 bases left between them. This CDR3 is built from 12 residues. The CDR3 DNA sequence: TGTGCCAGCAGCTTGAGGAGGCGGGAGCAGTTCTTC. The encoded protein is CASSLRRREQFF.

The chain recombines TRBV7-8 with TRBJ1-5; D ambiguous. The CDR3 covers 16 residues. The germline V gene has CDR1 SGHVS and CDR2 FQNEAQ. The V end was cut by 5 bases, the J end by 4 bases, with 18 bases between. The CDR3 DNA is TGTGCCAGCAGCCCGAGCGCCGCCAGTGGGAATCAGCCCCAGCATTTT. It yields the protein CASSPSAASGNQPQHF.

The CDR3 reads CASRGGETQYF. The CDR3 DNA reads TGCGCCAGCCGGGGGGGAGAGACCCAGTACTTC. The chain recombines TRBV5-1 with TRBJ2-5, with 8 bases lining up with TRBD2. The CDR3 extends over 11 amino acids. Germline V CDR1 and CDR2: SGHRS, YFSETQ. J was trimmed by 4 bases and V by 7 bases; bases with no gene match: 0. Looking up the rest from reference TRBV5-1 and TRBJ2-5 gives the full variable domain: KAGVTQTPRYLIKTRGQQVTLSCSPISGHRSVSWYQQTPGQGLQFLFEYFSETQRNKGNFPGRFSGRQFSNSRSEMNVSTLELGDSALYLCASRGGETQYFGPGTRLLVL.

The V and J genes are TRBV18 and TRBJ2-7, with D unresolved. The V gene's germline CDR1 is KGHSH and CDR2 LQKENI. CDR3 length: 15 amino acids. The V gene lost 2 bases and the J gene lost 3 bases, with 14 bases spanning the gap. This CDR3 is CASSPNGLGNYEQYF. CDR3 in DNA: TGTGCCAGCTCACCAAACGGCCTGGGAAACTACGAGCAGTACTTC. The full variable domain, in which reference TRBV18 and TRBJ2-7 provide the parts outside the CDR3, is NAGVMQNPRHLVRRRGQEARLRCSPMKGHSHVYWYRQLPEEGLKFMVYLQKENIIDESGMPKERFSAEFPKEGPSILRIQQVVRGDSAAYFCASSPNGLGNYEQYFGPGTRLTVT.

The V gene is TRBV6-5, the J gene TRBJ1-1, with a tentative D call TRBD1 (5 bases). This CDR3 is built from 10 residues. Trimming removed 11 bases from V and 10 bases from J, with 14 bases in between. In germline, CDR1 is MNHEY, CDR2 SVGAGI. The CDR3 bases are TGTGCCGGGGGAGACCCCTTAGCTTTCTTT. Its translation: CAGGDPLAFF.

This sequence joins TRBV5-6 and TRBJ2-3, with 9 nucleotides matching TRBD2. Germline values: CDR1 SGHDT, CDR2 YYEEEE. The CDR3 covers 15 residues. V dropped 3 bases and J dropped 3; count of bases not matched to a gene: 5. The chain's CDR3 is CASSSLAGKTDTQYF. CDR3 sequence (DNA): TGTGCCAGCAGCTCGCTAGCGGGGAAGACAGATACGCAGTATTTT.

The genes are TRBV7-2 and TRBJ1-5; D gene unclear. Trimming took 1 base from V and 4 from J, leaving 17 bases between them. CDR1 and CDR2 from the germline V gene are SGHTA and FQGNSA. CDR3 length: 17 residues. The CDR3: CASSLGFPGRLNQPQHF. In DNA, the CDR3 is TGTGCCAGCAGCTTAGGTTTTCCCGGCCGTCTTAATCAGCCCCAGCATTTT.

The J gene is TRBJ1-2, the V gene TRBV7-8, with a tentative D call TRBD1 (6 bases). Trimming pared 4 bases from V and 3 bases from J, leaving 24 bases between. The CDR3 spans 18 residues. Germline CDR1 reads SGHVS; CDR2 reads FQNEAQ. The CDR3 DNA reads TGTGCCAGCAGCTCCCTTTTTCGAGACGGGGGCGCGCACTATGGCTACACCTTC. This sequence encodes CASSSLFRDGGAHYGYTF.

The chain is built from TRBV18 and TRBJ2-3; D is uncertain. The germline V and J ends were trimmed by 4 bases and 4 bases, with 12 bases remaining between them. The CDR3 runs to 14 residues. From germline, CDR1 is KGHSH and CDR2 LQKENI. The CDR3 region has the DNA TGTGCCAGCTCACATGACGTAGGCGCAGATACGCAGTATTTT. Protein sequence: CASSHDVGADTQYF.